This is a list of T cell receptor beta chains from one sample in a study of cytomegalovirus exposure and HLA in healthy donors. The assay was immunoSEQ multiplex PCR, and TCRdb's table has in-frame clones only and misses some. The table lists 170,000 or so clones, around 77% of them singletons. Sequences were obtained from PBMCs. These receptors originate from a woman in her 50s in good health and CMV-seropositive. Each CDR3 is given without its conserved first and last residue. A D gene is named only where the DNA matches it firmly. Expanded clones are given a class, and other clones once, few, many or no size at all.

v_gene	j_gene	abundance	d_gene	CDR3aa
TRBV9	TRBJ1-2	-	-	ASSVAWGQGDGYGYT
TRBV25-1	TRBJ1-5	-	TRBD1	ASSGAGGRIAEQPQH
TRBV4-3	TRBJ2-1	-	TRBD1	ASSQDAGTGYNEQF
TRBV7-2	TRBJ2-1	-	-	ASSSGQSGGNEQF
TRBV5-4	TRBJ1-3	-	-	ASSLDMAAVGNTIY
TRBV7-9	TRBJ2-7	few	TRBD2	ASSPPFGLAGAKTYEQY
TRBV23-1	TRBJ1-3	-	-	ASTLPRGAGNTIY
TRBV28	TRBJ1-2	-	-	ASSVEIYGYT
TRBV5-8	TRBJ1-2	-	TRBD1	ASSLGDSVRRGYT
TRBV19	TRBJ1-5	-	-	ASSYGTERRPQH
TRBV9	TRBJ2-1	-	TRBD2	ASSVTTSGGYNEQF
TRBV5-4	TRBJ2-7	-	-	ASSLDLGSEQY
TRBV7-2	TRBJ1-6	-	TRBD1	ASSLGGTGHSPLH
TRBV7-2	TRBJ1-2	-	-	ASSFRQADGYT
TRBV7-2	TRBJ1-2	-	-	ASSLRAGIIANYGYT
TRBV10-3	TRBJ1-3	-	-	AIRRVPRRSSGNTIY
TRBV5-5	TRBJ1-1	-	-	ASLQGWQTEAF
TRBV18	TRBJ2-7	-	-	ASSPPPLAAGVQGEQY
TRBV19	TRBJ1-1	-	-	ASSLGDSRAF
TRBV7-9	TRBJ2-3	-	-	ASSSQGTGITDTQY
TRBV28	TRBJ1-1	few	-	ASSLNPARTNTEAF
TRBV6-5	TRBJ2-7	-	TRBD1	ASRDSGTGSYEQY
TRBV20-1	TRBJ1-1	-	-	SARGQPEAF